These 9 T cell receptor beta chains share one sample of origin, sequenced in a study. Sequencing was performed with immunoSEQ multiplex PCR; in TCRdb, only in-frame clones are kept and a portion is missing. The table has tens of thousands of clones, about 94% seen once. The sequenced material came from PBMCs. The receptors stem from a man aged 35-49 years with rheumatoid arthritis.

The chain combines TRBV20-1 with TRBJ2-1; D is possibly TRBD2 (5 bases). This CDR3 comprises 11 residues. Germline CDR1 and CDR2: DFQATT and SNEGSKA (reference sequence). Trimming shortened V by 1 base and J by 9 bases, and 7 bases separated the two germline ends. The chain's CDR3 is CSARVRAEQFF. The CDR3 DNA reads TGCAGTGCTAGAGTGAGGGCTGAGCAGTTCTTC.

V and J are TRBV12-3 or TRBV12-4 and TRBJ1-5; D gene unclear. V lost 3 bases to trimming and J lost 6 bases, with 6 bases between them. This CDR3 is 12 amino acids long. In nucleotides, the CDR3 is TGTGCCAGCAGTTTTTCGGGTCAGCCCCAGCATTTT. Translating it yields CASSFSGQPQHF.

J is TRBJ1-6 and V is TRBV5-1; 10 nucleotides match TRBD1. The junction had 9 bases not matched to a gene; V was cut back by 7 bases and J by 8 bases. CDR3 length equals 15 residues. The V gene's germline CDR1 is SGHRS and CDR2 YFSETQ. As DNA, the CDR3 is TGCGCCAGCCGACGGGCCGGGACAGGGGATTCACCCCTCCACTTT. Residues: CASRRAGTGDSPLHF. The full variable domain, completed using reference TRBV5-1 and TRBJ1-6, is KAGVTQTPRYLIKTRGQQVTLSCSPISGHRSVSWYQQTPGQGLQFLFEYFSETQRNKGNFPGRFSGRQFSNSRSEMNVSTLELGDSALYLCASRRAGTGDSPLHFGNGTRLTVT.

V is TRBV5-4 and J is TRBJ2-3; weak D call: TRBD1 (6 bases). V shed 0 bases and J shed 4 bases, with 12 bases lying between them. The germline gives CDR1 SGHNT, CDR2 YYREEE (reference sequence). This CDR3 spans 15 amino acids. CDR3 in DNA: TGTGCCAGCAGCTTGGATGCAGGGGTAGCAGATACGCAGTATTTT. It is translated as CASSLDAGVADTQYF.

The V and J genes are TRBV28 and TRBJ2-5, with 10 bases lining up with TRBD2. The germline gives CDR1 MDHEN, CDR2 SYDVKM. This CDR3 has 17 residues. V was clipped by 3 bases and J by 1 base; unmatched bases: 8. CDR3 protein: CASSFPPGLAVQETQYF. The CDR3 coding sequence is TGTGCCAGCAGTTTCCCCCCCGGACTAGCGGTCCAAGAGACCCAGTACTTC. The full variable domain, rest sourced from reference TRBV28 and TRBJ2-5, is DVKVTQSSRYLVKRTGEKVFLECVQDMDHENMFWYRQDPGLGLRLIYFSYDVKMKEKGDIPEGYSVSREKKERFSLILESASTNQTSMYLCASSFPPGLAVQETQYFGPGTRLLVL.

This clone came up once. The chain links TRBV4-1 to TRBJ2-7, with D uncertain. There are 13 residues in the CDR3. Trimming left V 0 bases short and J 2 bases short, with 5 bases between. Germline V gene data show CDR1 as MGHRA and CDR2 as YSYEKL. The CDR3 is CASSQEQTYEQYF. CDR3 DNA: TGCGCCAGCAGCCAAGAACAGACCTACGAGCAGTACTTC.

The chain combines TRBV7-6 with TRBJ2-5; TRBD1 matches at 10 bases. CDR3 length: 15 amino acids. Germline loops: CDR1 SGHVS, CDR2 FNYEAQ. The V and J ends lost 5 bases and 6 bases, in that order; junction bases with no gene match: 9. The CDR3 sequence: CASSRGQGIGKTQYF. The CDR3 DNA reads TGTGCCAGCAGCCGGGGACAGGGGATTGGCAAGACCCAGTACTTC.

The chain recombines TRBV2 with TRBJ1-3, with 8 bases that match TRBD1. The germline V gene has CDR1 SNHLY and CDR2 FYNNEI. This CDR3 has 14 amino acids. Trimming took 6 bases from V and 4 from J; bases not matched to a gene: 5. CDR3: CASRDTGGGNTIYF. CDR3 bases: TGTGCCAGCAGGGACACAGGGGGGGGAAACACCATATATTTT.

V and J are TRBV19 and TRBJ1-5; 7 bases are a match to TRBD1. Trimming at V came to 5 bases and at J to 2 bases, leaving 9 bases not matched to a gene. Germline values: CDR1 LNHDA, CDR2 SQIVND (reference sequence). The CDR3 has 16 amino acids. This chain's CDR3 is CASSSTPGGGNQPQHF. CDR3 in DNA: TGTGCCAGTAGTTCCACACCAGGGGGGGGCAATCAGCCCCAGCATTTT.